Below, one T cell receptor (beta chain) is given with its context. This clone was seen a handful of times. The antigen this receptor binds is unknown. Base qualities are not provided; no much larger clone lies one nucleotide away. These data come from a study of control samples from healthy donors and cancer patients (dated by TCRdb to between 2020 and 2021). The protocol used for the library was the immunoSEQ multiplex PCR assay. As stored in TCRdb, this immuneACCESS dataset retains in-frame rearrangements with V and J assigned. A fraction of the clones does not appear; measured against another copy, unresolved V genes explain less than half of the discrepancy, and the remainder lacks a known reason. The sample contains roughly 64,000 clones, 90% of them found a single time. In total, the top ten clones hold more than 1% of the sample. V loses 1 base, J loses 4 bases, and the germline ends lie 10 bases apart. The CDR3 contains 14 residues, cysteine and phenylalanine counted. The retained sequence is limited to the CDR3, 42 bases, with the frame set at the first base. The germline V gene provides CDR1 SGHDN and CDR2 FVKESK.

This TCR derives from a woman between 45 and 60 years old with colorectal cancer. The sequenced material came from PBMCs. Here the chain combines TRBV14 and TRBJ1-1; too little of a D gene remains to name it. The CDR3 has the sequence CASSQVGFGTEAFF. The DNA is TGTGCCAGCAGCCAAGTAGGGTTTGGCACTGAAGCTTTCTTT. Supplemented by the reference TRBV14 and TRBJ1-1 proteins around the CDR3, the complete variable domain is EAGVTQFPSHSVIEKGQTVTLRCDPISGHDNLYWYRRVMGKEIKFLLHFVKESKQDESGMPNNRFLAERTGGTYSTLKVQPAELEDSGVYFCASSQVGFGTEAFFGQGTRLTVV.